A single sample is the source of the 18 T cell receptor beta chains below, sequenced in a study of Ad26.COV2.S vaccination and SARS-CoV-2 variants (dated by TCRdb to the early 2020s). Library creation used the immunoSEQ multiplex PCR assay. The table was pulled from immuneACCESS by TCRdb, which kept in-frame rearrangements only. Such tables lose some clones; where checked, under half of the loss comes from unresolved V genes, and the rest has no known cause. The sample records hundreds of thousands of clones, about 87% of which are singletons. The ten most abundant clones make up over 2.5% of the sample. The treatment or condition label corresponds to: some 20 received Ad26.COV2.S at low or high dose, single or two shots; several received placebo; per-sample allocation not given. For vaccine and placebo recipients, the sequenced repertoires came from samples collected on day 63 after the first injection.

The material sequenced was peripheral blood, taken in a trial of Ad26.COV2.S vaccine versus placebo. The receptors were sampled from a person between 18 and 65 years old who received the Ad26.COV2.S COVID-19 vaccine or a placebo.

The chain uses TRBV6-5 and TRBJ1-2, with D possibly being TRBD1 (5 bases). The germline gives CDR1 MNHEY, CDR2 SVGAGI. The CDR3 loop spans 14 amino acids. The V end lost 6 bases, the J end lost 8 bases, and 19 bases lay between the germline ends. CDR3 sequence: CASSKEGRAEGYTF. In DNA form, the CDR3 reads TGTGCCAGCAGCAAAGAGGGGCGCGCGGAAGGCTACACCTTC.

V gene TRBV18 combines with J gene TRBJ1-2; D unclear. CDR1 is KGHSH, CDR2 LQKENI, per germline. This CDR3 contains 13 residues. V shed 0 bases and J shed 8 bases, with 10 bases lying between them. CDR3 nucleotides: TGTGCCAGCTCACCACCGAGCACGGGGGGCTACACCTTC. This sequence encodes CASSPPSTGGYTF. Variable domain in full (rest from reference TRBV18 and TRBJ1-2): NAGVMQNPRHLVRRRGQEARLRCSPMKGHSHVYWYRQLPEEGLKFMVYLQKENIIDESGMPKERFSAEFPKEGPSILRIQQVVRGDSAAYFCASSPPSTGGYTFGSGTRLTVV.

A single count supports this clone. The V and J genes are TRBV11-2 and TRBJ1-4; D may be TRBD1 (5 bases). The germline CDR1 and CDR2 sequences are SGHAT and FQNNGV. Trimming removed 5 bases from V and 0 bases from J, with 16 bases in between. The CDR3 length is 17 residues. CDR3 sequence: CASSTFRGRTTNEKLFF. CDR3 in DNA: TGTGCCAGCAGCACTTTTCGGGGCCGTACAACTAATGAAAAACTGTTTTTT.

The CDR3 DNA follows: TGTGCCAGCCATACAAAGGACGGAACTAACTATGGCTACACCTTC. Translated, it gives CASHTKDGTNYGYTF. The chain has TRBV2 and TRBJ1-2, with D unclear. V was shortened by 8 bases and J by 0 bases, with 16 bases between the two germline ends. This CDR3 is 15 amino acids long. Germline CDR1 SNHLY, CDR2 FYNNEI.

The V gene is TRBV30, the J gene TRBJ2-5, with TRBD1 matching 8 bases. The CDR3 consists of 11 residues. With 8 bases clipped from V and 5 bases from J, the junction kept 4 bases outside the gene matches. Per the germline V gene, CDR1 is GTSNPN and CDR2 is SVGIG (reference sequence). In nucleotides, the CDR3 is TGTGCCGGACAGGGACAGGAGACCCAGTACTTC. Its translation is CAGQGQETQYF.

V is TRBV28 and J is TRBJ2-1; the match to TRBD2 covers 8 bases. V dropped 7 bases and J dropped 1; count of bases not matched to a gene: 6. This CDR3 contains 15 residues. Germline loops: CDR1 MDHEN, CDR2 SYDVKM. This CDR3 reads CASNEAGASYNEQFF. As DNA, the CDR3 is TGTGCCAGCAACGAAGCGGGAGCTTCCTACAATGAGCAGTTCTTC.

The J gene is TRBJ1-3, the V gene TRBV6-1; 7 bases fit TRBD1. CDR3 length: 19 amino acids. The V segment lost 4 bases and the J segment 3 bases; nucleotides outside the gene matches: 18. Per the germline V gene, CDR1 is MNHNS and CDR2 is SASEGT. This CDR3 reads CASSGRDSRLAGIGNTIYF. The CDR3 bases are TGTGCCAGCAGTGGCCGGGACAGTCGCTTGGCCGGAATTGGAAACACCATATATTTT.

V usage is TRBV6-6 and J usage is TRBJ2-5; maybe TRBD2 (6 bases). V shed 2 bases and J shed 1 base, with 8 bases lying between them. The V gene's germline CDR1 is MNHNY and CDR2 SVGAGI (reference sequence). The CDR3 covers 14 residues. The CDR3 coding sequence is TGTGCCAGCAGTTACGTGGGGGGCCAAGAGACCCAGTACTTC. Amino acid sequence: CASSYVGGQETQYF.

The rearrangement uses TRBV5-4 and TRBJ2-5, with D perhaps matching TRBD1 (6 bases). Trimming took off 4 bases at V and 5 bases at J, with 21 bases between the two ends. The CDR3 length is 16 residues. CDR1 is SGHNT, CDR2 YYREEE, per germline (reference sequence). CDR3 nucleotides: TGTGCCAGCAGCCTAGACAGGCGGACTGTGGGGGAGACCCAGTACTTC. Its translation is CASSLDRRTVGETQYF.

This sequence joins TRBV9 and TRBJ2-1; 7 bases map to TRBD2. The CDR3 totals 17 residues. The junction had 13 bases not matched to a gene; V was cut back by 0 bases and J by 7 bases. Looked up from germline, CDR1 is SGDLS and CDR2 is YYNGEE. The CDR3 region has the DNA TGTGCCAGCAGCGTAGTAGGGGACTACGCTGGTGAGAATGAGCAGTTCTTC. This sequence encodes CASSVVGDYAGENEQFF.

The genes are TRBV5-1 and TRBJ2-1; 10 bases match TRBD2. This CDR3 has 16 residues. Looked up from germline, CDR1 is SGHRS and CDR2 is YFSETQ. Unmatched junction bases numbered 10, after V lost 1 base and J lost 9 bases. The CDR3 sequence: CASSLLASGRIGEQFF. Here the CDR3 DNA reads TGCGCCAGCAGCTTGTTGGCTAGCGGGAGAATCGGTGAGCAGTTCTTC.

CDR3 loop: CASSWFSANKVSGNTIYF. CDR3 bases: TGTGCCAGCAGCTGGTTCTCAGCAAATAAAGTCTCTGGAAACACCATATATTTT. The chain recombines TRBV5-6 with TRBJ1-3; D ambiguous. The CDR3 consists of 18 residues. The germline gives CDR1 SGHDT, CDR2 YYEEEE. The V end lost 3 bases, the J end lost 0 bases, and 19 bases lay between the germline ends.

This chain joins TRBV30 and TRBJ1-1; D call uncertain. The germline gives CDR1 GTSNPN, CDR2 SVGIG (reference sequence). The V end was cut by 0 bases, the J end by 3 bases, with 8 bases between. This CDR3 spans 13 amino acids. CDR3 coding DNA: TGTGCCTGGAGTGTAGGGAAAGACACTGAAGCTTTCTTT. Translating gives CAWSVGKDTEAFF.

The DNA of the CDR3 is TGTGCCAGCAAGGTCGGGGATATTTTCGGGGAGCTGTTTTTT. Translation: CASKVGDIFGELFF. The V and J genes are TRBV5-8 and TRBJ2-2, with a weak D call TRBD2 (5 bases). There are 14 residues in the CDR3. The V end lost 6 bases, the J end lost 7 bases, and 16 bases lay between the germline ends. CDR1 and CDR2 (germline): SGHTS, YDEGEE.

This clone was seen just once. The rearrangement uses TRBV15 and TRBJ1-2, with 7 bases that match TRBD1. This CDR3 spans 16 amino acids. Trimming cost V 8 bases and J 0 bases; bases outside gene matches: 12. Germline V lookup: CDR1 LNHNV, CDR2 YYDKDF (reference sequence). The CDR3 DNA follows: TGTGCCACCCTCAAGGACAGGCTATCAGCTAACTATGGCTACACCTTC. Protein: CATLKDRLSANYGYTF.

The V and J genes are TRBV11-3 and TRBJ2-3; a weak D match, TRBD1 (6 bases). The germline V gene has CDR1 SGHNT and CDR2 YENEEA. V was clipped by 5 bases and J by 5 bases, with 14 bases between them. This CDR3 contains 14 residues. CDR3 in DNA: TGTGCCAGCAGCCAAGGACAGTCCTTAGATACGCAGTATTTT. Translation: CASSQGQSLDTQYF.

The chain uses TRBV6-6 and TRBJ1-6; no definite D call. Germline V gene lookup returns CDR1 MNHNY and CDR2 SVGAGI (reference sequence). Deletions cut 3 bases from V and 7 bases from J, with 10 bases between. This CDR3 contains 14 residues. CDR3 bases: TGTGCCAGCAGTTATGGGCAGCGGAATTCACCCCTCCACTTT. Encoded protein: CASSYGQRNSPLHF.

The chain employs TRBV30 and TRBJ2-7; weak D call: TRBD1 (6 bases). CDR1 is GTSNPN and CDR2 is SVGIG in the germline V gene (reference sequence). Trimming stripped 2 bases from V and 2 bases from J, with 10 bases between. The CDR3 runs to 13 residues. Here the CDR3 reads CAWSKGDTYEQYF. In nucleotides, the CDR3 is TGTGCCTGGAGTAAAGGGGACACCTACGAGCAGTACTTC.